This is a list of T cell receptor beta chains from one sample in a study of blood T cell repertoires in COVID-19. Clones were sequenced by immunoSEQ multiplex PCR, and TCRdb holds only the in-frame ones, with some missing. The sample lists around 250,000 clones, about 80% occurring once. Sequenced: peripheral blood. These receptors came from a man between 50 and 59 years old with active or convalescent COVID-19. CDR3s include the opening cysteine and the closing phenylalanine or tryptophan. A D gene is named only where the DNA matches it firmly. The size field is filled for only some rows; it gives once, few, many or a size class.

size | J | V | D | CDR3 | DNA
. | TRBJ2-3 | TRBV7-2 | . | CASSLVLAGPTSTDTQYF | TGTGCCAGCAGCTTAGTTCTGGCGGGGCCAACTAGCACAGATACGCAGTATTTT
. | TRBJ1-1 | TRBV14 | . | CASSQDLGGWTEAFF | TGTGCCAGCAGCCAAGATTTGGGGGGTTGGACTGAAGCTTTCTTT
. | TRBJ1-5 | TRBV6-1 | . | CASSEVSVRGNQPQHF | TGTGCCAGCAGTGAAGTGAGCGTTCGGGGCAATCAGCCCCAGCATTTT
. | TRBJ1-5 | TRBV28 | . | CASSLGRRRIKPQHF | TGTGCCAGCAGTTTAGGGCGACGGCGCATCAAGCCCCAGCATTTT
. | TRBJ2-7 | TRBV6-1 | TRBD2 | CASSVLGLAGGGEQYF | TGTGCCAGCAGTGTATTGGGACTAGCGGGGGGGGGCGAGCAGTACTTC
. | TRBJ2-7 | TRBV7-9 | TRBD2 | CASSEGLAGDHNSYEQYF | TGTGCCAGCAGCGAAGGACTAGCGGGGGATCATAACTCCTACGAGCAGTACTTC
. | TRBJ2-3 | TRBV10-3 | . | CAISEGRTQYF | TGTGCCATCAGTGAGGGGCGTACGCAGTATTTT
. | TRBJ2-7 | TRBV27 | . | CASSLSTPLWGTFYEQYF | TGTGCCAGCAGTTTATCGACTCCCTTATGGGGGACATTCTACGAGCAGTACTTC
. | TRBJ2-2 | TRBV29-1 | . | CSATGNTGELFF | TGCAGCGCAACAGGGAACACCGGGGAGCTGTTTTTT
. | TRBJ2-7 | TRBV6-5 | TRBD1 | CASRQGESTTYEQYF | TGTGCCAGCAGACAGGGGGAATCGACTACCTACGAGCAGTACTTC
. | TRBJ2-7 | TRBV3-1/TRBV3-2 | TRBD2 | CASSQAGTSVYEQYF | TGTGCCAGCAGTCAGGCCGGGACTAGCGTCTACGAGCAGTACTTC
. | TRBJ2-2 | TRBV6-5 | TRBD1 | CASRRQGNGWELFF | TGTGCCAGCAGGAGACAGGGGAATGGGTGGGAGCTGTTTTTT
. | TRBJ1-2 | TRBV4-3 | . | CASSPLRVQDYGYTF | TGCGCCAGCAGCCCCCTGCGTGTACAGGACTATGGCTACACCTTC
. | TRBJ2-7 | TRBV27 | TRBD1 | CASSSRTGSYEQYF | TGTGCCAGCAGTTCCAGGACAGGGTCCTACGAGCAGTACTTC
. | TRBJ2-3 | TRBV7-2 | TRBD1 | CASSPDRGYTDTQYF | TGTGCCAGCAGCCCGGACAGGGGTTACACAGATACGCAGTATTTT
. | TRBJ1-4 | TRBV5-5 | . | CASSLIGGRINEKLFF | TGTGCCAGCAGCTTGATCGGGGGACGGATTAATGAAAAACTGTTTTTT
. | TRBJ2-5 | TRBV11-2 | TRBD2 | CASSSARGGLQETQYF | TGTGCCAGCAGTTCTGCGCGGGGGGGCCTTCAAGAGACCCAGTACTTC
. | TRBJ2-2 | TRBV18 | . | CASSPLQGNTGELFF | TGTGCCAGCTCACCCCTACAGGGGAACACCGGGGAGCTGTTTTTT
. | TRBJ2-3 | TRBV5-8 | . | CASSLMGGLGTDTQYF | TGTGCCAGCAGCTTGATGGGGGGGCTGGGCACAGATACGCAGTATTTT
. | TRBJ1-6 | TRBV30 | TRBD1 | CAWSETGVRAGSPLHF | TGTGCCTGGAGCGAGACAGGGGTGCGGGCTGGCTCACCCCTCCACTTT
. | TRBJ2-2 | TRBV5-1 | TRBD1 | CASSPRTGGNTGELFF | TGCGCCAGCAGCCCCCGTACAGGGGGAAACACCGGGGAGCTGTTTTTT
. | TRBJ1-4 | TRBV13 | . | CASSLFKSPDEKLFF | TGTGCCAGCAGCCTGTTTAAAAGCCCCGATGAAAAACTGTTTTTT
. | TRBJ1-6 | TRBV5-1 | . | CASSLGWAGVNNSPLHF | TGCGCCAGCAGCTTGGGATGGGCAGGGGTCAATAATTCACCCCTCCACTTT
once | TRBJ2-5 | TRBV9 | . | CASSVVGSYQETQYF | TGTGCCAGCAGCGTAGTGGGCTCATACCAAGAGACCCAGTACTTC
. | TRBJ1-2 | TRBV10-3 | TRBD1 | CAISGDREDYGYTF | TGTGCCATCTCTGGGGACAGGGAGGACTATGGCTACACCTTC
. | TRBJ2-2 | TRBV11-3 | TRBD1 | CASSPGQGNTGELFF | TGTGCCAGCAGCCCGGGACAGGGGAACACCGGGGAGCTGTTTTTT
. | TRBJ2-2 | TRBV12-3/TRBV12-4 | . | CASMRGSGELFF | TGTGCCAGCATGCGAGGGTCCGGGGAGCTGTTTTTT
. | TRBJ1-2 | TRBV4-1 | TRBD1 | CASSQDLGQFGGYTF | TGCGCCAGCAGCCAAGATCTGGGACAGTTCGGTGGCTACACCTTC
. | TRBJ2-5 | TRBV9 | TRBD2 | CASSVGLAGTEETQYF | TGTGCCAGCAGCGTAGGACTAGCGGGGACTGAAGAGACCCAGTACTTC
once | TRBJ2-3 | TRBV9 | . | CASSVGGDHPTDTQYF | TGTGCCAGCAGCGTAGGGGGGGACCACCCCACAGATACGCAGTATTTT
. | TRBJ1-5 | TRBV6-5 | . | CASSYRDTQPQHF | TGTGCCAGCAGTTACAGGGACACCCAGCCCCAGCATTTT
few | TRBJ2-1 | TRBV19 | TRBD1 | CASSSPPGQGLDEQFF | TGTGCCAGTAGTTCCCCTCCGGGACAGGGCTTAGATGAGCAGTTCTTC
once | TRBJ2-1 | TRBV5-1 | . | CASSLARISYNEQFF | TGCGCCAGCAGCTTGGCGAGGATTTCCTACAATGAGCAGTTCTTC
. | TRBJ2-7 | TRBV4-1 | . | CASSQSLISREQYF | TGCGCCAGCAGCCAATCGCTGATTTCGCGGGAGCAGTACTTC
. | TRBJ1-2 | TRBV7-2 | . | CASSSRQAYGYTF | TGTGCCAGCAGCTCAAGACAGGCCTATGGCTACACCTTC
. | TRBJ2-5 | TRBV5-5 | TRBD2 | CASSLTSGGAGETQYF | TGTGCCAGCAGCTTGACTAGCGGGGGGGCCGGAGAGACCCAGTACTTC
. | TRBJ1-1 | TRBV10-3 | TRBD1 | CASEGTGDTEAFF | TGTGCCAGCGAGGGGACAGGGGACACTGAAGCTTTCTTT
. | TRBJ2-7 | TRBV19 | . | CASSIETGKAEQYF | TGTGCCAGTAGTATAGAGACAGGAAAAGCGGAGCAGTACTTC
. | TRBJ1-3 | TRBV30 | . | CAWSVQLGGTSGNTIYF | TGTGCCTGGAGTGTACAATTAGGGGGTACCTCTGGAAACACCATATATTTT
. | TRBJ1-6 | TRBV6-5 | TRBD1 | CASPSDRFLNSPLHF | TGTGCCAGCCCTTCGGACAGGTTTCTTAATTCACCCCTCCACTTT
. | TRBJ1-1 | TRBV2 | . | CASSAPIPPEAFF | TGTGCCAGCAGTGCTCCTATACCCCCTGAAGCTTTCTTT
. | TRBJ2-5 | TRBV27 | TRBD1 | CASRTGGGQTQYF | TGTGCCAGCAGAACAGGGGGCGGGCAGACCCAGTACTTC
few | TRBJ2-5 | TRBV5-1 | . | CASSKLSGETQYF | TGCGCCAGCAGCAAACTAAGCGGGGAGACCCAGTACTTC